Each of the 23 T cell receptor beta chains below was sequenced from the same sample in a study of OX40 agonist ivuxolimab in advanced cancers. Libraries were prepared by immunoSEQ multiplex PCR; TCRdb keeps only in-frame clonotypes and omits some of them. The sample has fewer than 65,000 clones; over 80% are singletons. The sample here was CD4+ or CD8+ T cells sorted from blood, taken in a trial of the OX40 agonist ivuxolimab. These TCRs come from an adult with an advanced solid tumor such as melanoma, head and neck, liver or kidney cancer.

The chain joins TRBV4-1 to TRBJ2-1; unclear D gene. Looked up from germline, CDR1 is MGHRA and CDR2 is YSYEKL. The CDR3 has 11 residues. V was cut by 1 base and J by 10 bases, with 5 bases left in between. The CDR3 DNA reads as TGCGCCAGCAGCCAAGTTGAGGAGCAGTTCTTC. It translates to CASSQVEEQFF.

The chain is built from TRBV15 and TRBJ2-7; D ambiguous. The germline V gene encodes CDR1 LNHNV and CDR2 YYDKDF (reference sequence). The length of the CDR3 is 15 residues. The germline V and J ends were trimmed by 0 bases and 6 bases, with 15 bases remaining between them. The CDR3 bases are TGTGCCACCAGCAGAGAACGTTCTAGTAGTCGCGAGCAGTACGTC. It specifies CATSRERSSSREQYV.

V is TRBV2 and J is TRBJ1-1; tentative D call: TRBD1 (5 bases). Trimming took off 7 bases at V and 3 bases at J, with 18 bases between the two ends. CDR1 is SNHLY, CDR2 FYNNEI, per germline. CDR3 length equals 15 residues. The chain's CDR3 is CASTRGGGLDTEAFF. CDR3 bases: TGTGCCAGCACCCGGGGGGGAGGGTTGGACACTGAAGCTTTCTTT.

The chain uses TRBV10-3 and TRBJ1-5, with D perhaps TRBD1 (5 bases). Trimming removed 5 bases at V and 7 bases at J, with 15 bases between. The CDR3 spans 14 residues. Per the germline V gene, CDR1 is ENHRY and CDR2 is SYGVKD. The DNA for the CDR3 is TGTGCCATCAGTCTCGCGCCTGGGACCCAGCCCCAGCATTTT. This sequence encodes CAISLAPGTQPQHF.

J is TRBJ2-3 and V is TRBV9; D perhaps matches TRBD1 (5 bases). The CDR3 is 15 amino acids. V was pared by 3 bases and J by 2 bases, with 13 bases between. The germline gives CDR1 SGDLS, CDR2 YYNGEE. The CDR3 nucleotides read TGTGCCAGCAGCGCCGAGCCAGGGTACACAGATACGCAGTATTTT. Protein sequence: CASSAEPGYTDTQYF.

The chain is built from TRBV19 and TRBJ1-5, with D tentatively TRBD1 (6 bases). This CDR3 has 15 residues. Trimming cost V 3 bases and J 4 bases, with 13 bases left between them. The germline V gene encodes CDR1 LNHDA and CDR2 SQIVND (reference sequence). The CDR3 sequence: CASSIVGAWNQPQHF. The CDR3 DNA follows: TGTGCCAGTAGTATCGTGGGGGCATGGAATCAGCCCCAGCATTTT.

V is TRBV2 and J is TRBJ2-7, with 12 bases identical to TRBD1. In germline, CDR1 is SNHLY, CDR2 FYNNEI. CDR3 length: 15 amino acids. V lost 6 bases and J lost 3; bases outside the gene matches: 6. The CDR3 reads CASREGTGGIYEQYF. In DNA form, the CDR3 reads TGTGCCAGCAGGGAGGGGACAGGGGGCATCTACGAGCAGTACTTC.

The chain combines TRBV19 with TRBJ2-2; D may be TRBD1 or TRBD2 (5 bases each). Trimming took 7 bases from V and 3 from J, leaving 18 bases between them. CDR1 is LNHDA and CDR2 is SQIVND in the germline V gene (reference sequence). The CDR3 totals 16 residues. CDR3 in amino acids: CASTPLWGKDTGELFF. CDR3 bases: TGTGCCAGTACCCCTTTATGGGGGAAAGACACCGGGGAGCTGTTTTTT.

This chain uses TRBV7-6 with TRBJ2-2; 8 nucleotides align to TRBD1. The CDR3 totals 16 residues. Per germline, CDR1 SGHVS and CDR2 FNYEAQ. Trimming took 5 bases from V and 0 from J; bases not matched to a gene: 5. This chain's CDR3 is CASSPTQGANTGELFF. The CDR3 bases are TGTGCCAGCAGCCCGACACAGGGGGCGAACACCGGGGAGCTGTTTTTT.

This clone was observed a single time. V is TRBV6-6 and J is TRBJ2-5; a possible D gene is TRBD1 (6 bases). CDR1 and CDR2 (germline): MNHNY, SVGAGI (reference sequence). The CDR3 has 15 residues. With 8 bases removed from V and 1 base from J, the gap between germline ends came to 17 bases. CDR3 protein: CASQTLGAAQETQYF. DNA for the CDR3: TGTGCCAGCCAAACCCTGGGGGCAGCCCAAGAGACCCAGTACTTC.

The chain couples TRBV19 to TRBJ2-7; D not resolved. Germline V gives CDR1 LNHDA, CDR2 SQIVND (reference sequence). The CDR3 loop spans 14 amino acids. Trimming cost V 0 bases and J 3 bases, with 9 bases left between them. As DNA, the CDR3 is TGTGCCAGTAGTATAGATGAAGGGAACTACGAGCAGTACTTC. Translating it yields CASSIDEGNYEQYF.

CDR3 nucleotides: TGTGCCAGCAGTTCGGAGGGGCGACTAGCGGGAGTCGAGACCCAGTACTTC. It encodes CASSSEGRLAGVETQYF. This sequence joins TRBV28 and TRBJ2-5, with TRBD2 identical over 12 bases. Germline V gene data show CDR1 as MDHEN and CDR2 as SYDVKM. The CDR3 extends over 17 amino acids. J lost 5 bases, V lost 4 bases, and 11 bases had no gene match.

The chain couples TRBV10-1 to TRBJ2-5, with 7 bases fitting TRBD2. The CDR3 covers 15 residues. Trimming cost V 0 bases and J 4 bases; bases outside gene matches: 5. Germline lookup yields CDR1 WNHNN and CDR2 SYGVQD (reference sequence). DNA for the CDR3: TGCGCCAGCAGTGAGTCGGCGGGGGAACCAGAGACCCAGTACTTC. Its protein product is CASSESAGEPETQYF.

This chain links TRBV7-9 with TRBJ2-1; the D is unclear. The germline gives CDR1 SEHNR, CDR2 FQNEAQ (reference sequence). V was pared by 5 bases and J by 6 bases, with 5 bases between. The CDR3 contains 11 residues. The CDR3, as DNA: TGTGCCAGCAGCCCAATCAATGAGCAGTTCTTC. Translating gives CASSPINEQFF.

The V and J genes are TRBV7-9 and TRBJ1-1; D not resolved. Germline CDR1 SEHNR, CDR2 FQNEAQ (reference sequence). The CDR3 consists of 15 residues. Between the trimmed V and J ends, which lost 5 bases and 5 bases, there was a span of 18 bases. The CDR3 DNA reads TGTGCCAGCAGCGGCGGTCGGGCGGATCGGACTGAAGCTTTCTTT. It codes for CASSGGRADRTEAFF.

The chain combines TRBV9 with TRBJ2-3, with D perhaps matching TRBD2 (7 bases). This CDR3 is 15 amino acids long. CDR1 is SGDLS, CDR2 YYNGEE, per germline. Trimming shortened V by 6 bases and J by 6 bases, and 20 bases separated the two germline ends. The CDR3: CASNRGGVIVDTQYF. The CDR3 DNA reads TGTGCCAGCAATAGAGGGGGGGTCATAGTGGATACGCAGTATTTT.

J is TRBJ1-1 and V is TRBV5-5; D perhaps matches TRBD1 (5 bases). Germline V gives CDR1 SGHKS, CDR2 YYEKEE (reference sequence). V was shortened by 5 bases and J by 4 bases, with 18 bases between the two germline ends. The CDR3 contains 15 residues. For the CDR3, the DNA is TGTGCCAGCAGATACCCCGGGACGGCCATCACTGAAGCTTTCTTT. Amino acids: CASRYPGTAITEAFF.

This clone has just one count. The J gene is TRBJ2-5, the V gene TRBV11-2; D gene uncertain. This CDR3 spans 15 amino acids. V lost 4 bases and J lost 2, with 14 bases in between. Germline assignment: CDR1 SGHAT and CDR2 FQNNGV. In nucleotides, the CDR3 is TGTGCCAGCAGCTCCTTTCTAGTGGAACAAGAGACCCAGTACTTC. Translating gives CASSSFLVEQETQYF.

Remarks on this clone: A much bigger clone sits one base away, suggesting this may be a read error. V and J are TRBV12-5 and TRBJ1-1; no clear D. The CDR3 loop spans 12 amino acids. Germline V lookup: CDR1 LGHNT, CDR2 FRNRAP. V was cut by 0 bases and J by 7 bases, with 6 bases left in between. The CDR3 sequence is CASGLVESEAFF. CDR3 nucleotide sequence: TGTGCTAGTGGTTTGGTAGAAAGTGAAGCTTTCTTT.

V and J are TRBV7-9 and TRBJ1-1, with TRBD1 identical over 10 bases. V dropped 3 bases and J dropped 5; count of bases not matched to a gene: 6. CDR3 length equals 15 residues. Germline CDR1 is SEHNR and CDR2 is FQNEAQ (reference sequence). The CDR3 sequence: CASSFGTGVKTEAFF. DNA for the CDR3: TGTGCCAGCAGCTTCGGGACAGGGGTAAAAACTGAAGCTTTCTTT.

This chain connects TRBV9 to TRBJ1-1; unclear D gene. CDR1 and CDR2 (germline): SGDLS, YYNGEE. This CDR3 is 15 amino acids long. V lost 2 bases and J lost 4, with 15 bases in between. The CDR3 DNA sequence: TGTGCCAGCAGCGTTGGCGGAAGTTCTCGCACTGAAGCTTTCTTT. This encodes CASSVGGSSRTEAFF.

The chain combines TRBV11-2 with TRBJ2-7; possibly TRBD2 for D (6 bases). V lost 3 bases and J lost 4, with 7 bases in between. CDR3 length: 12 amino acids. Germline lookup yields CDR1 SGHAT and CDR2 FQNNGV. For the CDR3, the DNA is TGTGCCAGCAGCTTCGGGACTTACGAGCAGTACGTC. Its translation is CASSFGTYEQYV.

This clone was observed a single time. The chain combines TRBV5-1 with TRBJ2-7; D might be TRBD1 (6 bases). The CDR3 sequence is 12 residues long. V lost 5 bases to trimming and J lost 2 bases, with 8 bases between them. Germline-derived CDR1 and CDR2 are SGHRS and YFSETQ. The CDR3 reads CASRTGTYEQYF. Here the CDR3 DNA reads TGCGCCAGCAGAACAGGGACCTACGAGCAGTACTTC. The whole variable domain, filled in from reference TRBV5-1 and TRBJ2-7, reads KAGVTQTPRYLIKTRGQQVTLSCSPISGHRSVSWYQQTPGQGLQFLFEYFSETQRNKGNFPGRFSGRQFSNSRSEMNVSTLELGDSALYLCASRTGTYEQYFGPGTRLTVT.